Each of the 20 T cell receptor beta chains below was sequenced from the same sample in a study of blood T cell repertoires in COVID-19. Repertoires were generated with immunoSEQ multiplex PCR, while TCRdb's copy carries only in-frame clones and drops some. The table lists about 210,000 clones, approximately 82% of them singletons. Sequencing input: peripheral blood. Receptor source: a man aged 45-65 years with active or convalescent COVID-19.

J is TRBJ2-7 and V is TRBV5-1; the D gene is possibly TRBD1 (6 bases). V dropped 7 bases and J dropped 2 bases, with 16 bases sitting between them. Germline V gene lookup returns CDR1 SGHRS and CDR2 YFSETQ. This CDR3 has 14 amino acids. In nucleotides, the CDR3 is TGCGCCAGCTCTACAGGGACCGCGACCTACGAGCAGTACTTC. Amino acid sequence: CASSTGTATYEQYF.

The chain carries TRBV6-5 and TRBJ2-1; 7 positions match TRBD1. The CDR3 extends over 15 amino acids. J gave up 0 bases and V 2 bases, and 1 base lay outside the gene matches. Germline CDR1 is MNHEY and CDR2 is SVGAGI. CDR3 residues: CASSYGDSSYNEQFF. The CDR3 region has the DNA TGTGCCAGCAGTTACGGGGACAGCTCCTACAATGAGCAGTTCTTC.

J is TRBJ2-5 and V is TRBV20-1; D not certain. Trimming removed 8 bases at V and 2 bases at J, with 9 bases between. CDR1 is DFQATT and CDR2 is SNEGSKA in the germline V gene (reference sequence). This CDR3 contains 11 residues. The CDR3 DNA is TGCAGTTCCTCAGTTCAAGAGACCCAGTACTTC. Protein product: CSSSVQETQYF.

This clone was detected once. The chain combines TRBV6-5 with TRBJ2-7; the D gene is possibly TRBD1 (5 bases). The V gene's germline CDR1 is MNHEY and CDR2 SVGAGI. V lost 6 bases, J lost 2 bases, and 14 bases lay in between. This CDR3 contains 14 residues. DNA of the CDR3: TGTGCCAGCAGCCCGGACAAGAGCACCTACGAGCAGTACTTC. As protein: CASSPDKSTYEQYF.

In this sample, this clone turned up once. The chain combines TRBV30 with TRBJ1-5; no clear D gene. This CDR3 contains 12 residues. Deletions cut 5 bases from V and 3 bases from J, with 8 bases between. The V gene's germline CDR1 is GTSNPN and CDR2 SVGIG (reference sequence). CDR3 region: CAWDGPNQPQHF. As DNA, the CDR3 is TGTGCCTGGGACGGTCCCAATCAGCCCCAGCATTTT.

The rearrangement links TRBV28 to TRBJ2-3; the match to TRBD2 covers 9 bases. This CDR3 comprises 18 residues. J lost 5 bases, V lost 5 bases, and 17 bases had no gene match. Germline V gene lookup returns CDR1 MDHEN and CDR2 SYDVKM. CDR3 in DNA: TGTGCCAGCAGTCCACAACCCTGGAGTAGCGGGAGAAAAGATACGCAGTATTTT. Translated, it gives CASSPQPWSSGRKDTQYF.

J is TRBJ1-5 and V is TRBV28; 7 bases align to TRBD1. Germline CDR1 reads MDHEN; CDR2 reads SYDVKM. CDR3 length: 17 residues. The junction had 15 bases not matched to a gene; V was cut back by 8 bases and J by 2 bases. The CDR3 bases are TGTGCCAGCCAGGGGGACAGAACTCGTCCGCGCAATCAGCCCCAGCATTTT. Residues: CASQGDRTRPRNQPQHF.

This clone was counted once. The J gene is TRBJ2-7, the V gene TRBV12-3 or TRBV12-4; perhaps TRBD1 as D (5 bases). The CDR3 loop spans 12 amino acids. V lost 5 bases and J 3 bases, leaving 8 bases between the germline ends. In DNA form, the CDR3 reads TGTGCCAGCAGTGTCAGGGACTACGAGCAGTACTTC. Protein sequence: CASSVRDYEQYF.

The rearrangement uses TRBV5-1 and TRBJ2-3; 7 nucleotides match TRBD2. CDR1 is SGHRS, CDR2 YFSETQ, per germline. The CDR3 is 15 amino acids. With 7 bases clipped from V and 1 base from J, the junction kept 9 bases outside the gene matches. The CDR3 region is CASASGRGGTDTQYF. As DNA, the CDR3 is TGCGCCAGCGCTAGCGGCCGGGGAGGCACAGATACGCAGTATTTT.

The chain joins TRBV7-6 to TRBJ2-3; TRBD2 aligns across 12 bases. Trimming cost V 5 bases and J 6 bases; bases outside gene matches: 6. Looked up from germline, CDR1 is SGHVS and CDR2 is FNYEAQ. The CDR3 totals 15 residues. In DNA, the CDR3 is TGTGCCAGCAGCCCTAGCGGGGGGGTAACGGATACGCAGTATTTT. This translates into CASSPSGGVTDTQYF.

The J gene is TRBJ1-1, the V gene TRBV28; 11 bases match TRBD1. The CDR3 contains 15 residues. Germline CDR1 is MDHEN and CDR2 is SYDVKM. V shed 0 bases and J 5 bases; nucleotides not matched to a gene: 2. CDR3 bases: TGTGCCAGCAGTTTATGGGGACAGGGGGGAACTGAAGCTTTCTTT. Residues: CASSLWGQGGTEAFF.

CDR3 bases: TGTGCCAGCAGCCCAACCACCGGGACAGGGGCCTCAGGCGAGCAGTACTTC. It yields the protein CASSPTTGTGASGEQYF. The chain employs TRBV11-3 and TRBJ2-7; 10 bases align to TRBD1. This CDR3 has 17 residues. V shed 5 bases, J shed 6 bases, and the junction held 16 bases outside the gene matches. The V gene's germline CDR1 is SGHNT and CDR2 YENEEA.

This rearrangement joins TRBV11-2 to TRBJ2-7, with D possibly TRBD2 on 7 matching bases. CDR3 length equals 13 residues. Trimming removed 5 bases at V and 3 bases at J, with 11 bases between. CDR1 and CDR2 from the germline V gene are SGHAT and FQNNGV. The CDR3 DNA reads as TGTGCCAGCAGCGGGGGGGCATACTACGAGCAGTACTTC. It codes for CASSGGAYYEQYF.

V is TRBV15 and J is TRBJ2-1; TRBD1 matches 7 bases. V shed 5 bases and J 5 bases; nucleotides not matched to a gene: 15. The CDR3 runs to 17 residues. Germline CDR1 is LNHNV and CDR2 is YYDKDF (reference sequence). CDR3 bases: TGTGCCACCAGCTCAGCCTACGACAGGGCGGTCGACAATGAGCAGTTCTTC. Protein product: CATSSAYDRAVDNEQFF.

This chain uses TRBV9 with TRBJ2-1, with 12 bases aligning to TRBD2. From germline, CDR1 is SGDLS and CDR2 YYNGEE. The CDR3 runs 17 residues. Trimming at V came to 0 bases and at J to 15 bases, leaving 16 bases not matched to a gene. CDR3 in amino acids: CASSVVGGLAGPRRLFF. In DNA, the CDR3 is TGTGCCAGCAGCGTAGTGGGGGGACTAGCGGGCCCGAGGAGGCTGTTCTTC.

The rearrangement uses TRBV10-3 and TRBJ1-1, with TRBD1 as a possible D gene (6 bases). This CDR3 is built from 15 residues. CDR1 and CDR2 (germline): ENHRY, SYGVKD. V was cut by 10 bases and J by 6 bases, with 24 bases left in between. Here the CDR3 DNA reads TGTGCCAGCACTTCAGGGGCAGGGGCGGACCCTGAAGCTTTCTTT. This gives the protein CASTSGAGADPEAFF.

V gene TRBV5-6 combines with J gene TRBJ1-1; D unresolved. V was trimmed by 4 bases and J by 5 bases, leaving 12 bases between them. The CDR3 runs to 13 residues. The germline CDR1 and CDR2 sequences are SGHDT and YYEEEE. In DNA, the CDR3 is TGTGCCAGCAGCCCCCGCACGGGAACTGAAGCTTTCTTT. This gives the protein CASSPRTGTEAFF.

This rearrangement joins TRBV14 to TRBJ2-3; 8 nucleotides agree with TRBD1. CDR1 and CDR2 (germline): SGHDN, FVKESK. Trimming removed 1 base from V and 5 bases from J; junction bases left unmatched: 5. This CDR3 contains 15 residues. Here the CDR3 reads CASSQALGTGDTQYF. The CDR3, as DNA: TGTGCCAGCAGCCAAGCACTCGGGACAGGAGATACGCAGTATTTT.

The chain has TRBV12-5 and TRBJ2-2; TRBD2 agrees at 7 bases. This CDR3 has 18 amino acids. Trimming cost V 0 bases and J 0 bases; bases outside gene matches: 7. Germline V gene lookup returns CDR1 LGHNT and CDR2 FRNRAP. CDR3: CASGLVVGGSPNTGELFF. The CDR3 bases are TGTGCTAGTGGTTTGGTAGTCGGGGGGTCCCCGAACACCGGGGAGCTGTTTTTT. Drawing the rest from reference TRBV12-5 and TRBJ2-2, the complete variable domain is DARVTQTPRHKVTEMGQEVTMRCQPILGHNTVFWYRQTMMQGLELLAYFRNRAPLDDSGMPKDRFSAEMPDATLATLKIQPSEPRDSAVYFCASGLVVGGSPNTGELFFGEGSRLTVL.

The rearrangement links TRBV19 to TRBJ2-3; tentatively, D is TRBD2 (6 bases). Germline V gives CDR1 LNHDA, CDR2 SQIVND (reference sequence). Trimming took 7 bases from V and 4 from J, leaving 21 bases between them. The CDR3 length is 16 residues. The CDR3 DNA is TGTGCCAGTAACCTCGACGCCGGGACTTCATCAGATACGCAGTATTTT. As protein: CASNLDAGTSSDTQYF.